Presented here are 11 T cell receptor beta chains from one specimen sequenced in a study of cytomegalovirus exposure and HLA in healthy donors. PCR employed 60 Vbeta and 13 Jbeta primers. Assay used: immunoSEQ multiplex PCR; TCRdb lists only in-frame clones, some missing. The repertoire holds roughly 140,000 clones, with roughly 80% as singletons. Sequencing was carried out using PBMCs. The receptors come from a woman between 35 and 50 years old in good health and CMV-seropositive.

The genes are TRBV11-3 and TRBJ1-2; D is undetermined. The ends were cut back, 5 bases at V and 8 bases at J, with 15 bases in the middle. Germline V gene data show CDR1 as SGHNT and CDR2 as YENEEA. The CDR3 extends over 13 amino acids. CDR3 in amino acids: CASSLDKPWGYTF. The CDR3 nucleotides read TGTGCCAGCAGCCTTGACAAACCGTGGGGCTACACCTTC.

The gene calls are TRBV27 and TRBJ2-1; 12 bases agree with TRBD2. The CDR3 contains 13 residues. V lost 10 bases to trimming and J lost 10 bases; unmatched junction nucleotides: 8. Germline CDR1 and CDR2: MNHEY and SMNVEV (reference sequence). The CDR3 DNA follows: TGTGCCACACGACTAGCGGGAGTAGAGGAGCAGTTCTTC. This translates into CATRLAGVEEQFF.

The rearrangement links TRBV14 to TRBJ2-1, with D tentatively TRBD1 (5 bases). Trimming pared 7 bases from V and 8 bases from J, leaving 18 bases between. The CDR3 has 14 residues. Looked up from germline, CDR1 is SGHDN and CDR2 is FVKESK. In DNA, the CDR3 is TGTGCCAGCAATAACTTAGGGGAAGTCGATGAGCAGTTCTTC. It is translated as CASNNLGEVDEQFF.

V usage is TRBV5-1 and J usage is TRBJ2-5; 15 bases align to TRBD2. Germline CDR1 is SGHRS and CDR2 is YFSETQ. This CDR3 has 17 amino acids. V trimming: 4 bases; J trimming: 3 bases; junction bases outside the gene matches: 7. This CDR3 reads CASSPLWTSGGEETQYF. CDR3 DNA: TGCGCCAGCAGCCCCCTTTGGACTAGCGGGGGGGAAGAGACCCAGTACTTC.

CDR3: CASSFERGSSYEQYF. Written as DNA, the CDR3 is TGTGCCAGCAGTTTCGAGCGGGGGTCTTCCTACGAGCAGTACTTC. The chain employs TRBV28 and TRBJ2-7; 8 bases map to TRBD2. The CDR3 spans 15 residues. Germline values: CDR1 MDHEN, CDR2 SYDVKM. V lost 3 bases, J lost 1 base, and 5 bases stayed unmatched.

The chain employs TRBV7-9 and TRBJ2-1; TRBD2 matches at 9 bases. CDR3 length equals 16 residues. Trimming took 4 bases from V and 4 from J; bases not matched to a gene: 8. The germline V gene has CDR1 SEHNR and CDR2 FQNEAQ (reference sequence). The CDR3 here is CASSSEVTSGYNEQFF. The CDR3 coding sequence is TGTGCCAGCAGCTCTGAAGTGACTAGCGGATACAATGAGCAGTTCTTC.

The chain uses TRBV28 and TRBJ2-3, with a possible D match to TRBD2 (6 bases). Trimming removed 3 bases at V and 7 bases at J, with 11 bases between. The CDR3 is 13 residues long. Germline V gene lookup returns CDR1 MDHEN and CDR2 SYDVKM. The CDR3 sequence is CASSLGGENTQYF. CDR3 coding DNA: TGTGCCAGCAGTTTGGGCGGGGAAAATACGCAGTATTTT.

The rearrangement uses TRBV10-3 and TRBJ2-5; weak D call: TRBD2 (5 bases). There are 15 residues in the CDR3. Germline lookup yields CDR1 ENHRY and CDR2 SYGVKD. V lost 4 bases and J lost 3, with 15 bases in between. The CDR3 region is CAISVGRAGEETQYF. The CDR3 coding sequence is TGTGCCATCAGTGTTGGGCGGGCTGGGGAAGAGACCCAGTACTTC.

The CDR3 reads CASSRHSGTYEQYF. The CDR3, as DNA: TGTGCCAGCAGTAGACACAGCGGGACCTACGAGCAGTACTTC. The chain couples TRBV28 to TRBJ2-7; TRBD2 agrees at 7 bases. The CDR3 loop spans 14 amino acids. The junction had 6 bases not matched to a gene; V was cut back by 5 bases and J by 2 bases. CDR1 is MDHEN and CDR2 is SYDVKM in the germline V gene.

This clone has more than one count but fewer than ten. This sample includes further DNA sequences coding for the same CDR3. The V and J genes are TRBV18 and TRBJ1-1; D is uncertain. There are 11 residues in the CDR3. V was trimmed by 8 bases and J by 3 bases, leaving 7 bases between them. From germline, CDR1 is KGHSH and CDR2 LQKENI. The CDR3 nucleotides read TGTGCCAGCCTCCAGGACACTGAAGCTTTCTTT. Its protein product is CASLQDTEAFF. Filled out from reference TRBV18 and TRBJ1-1, the complete variable domain reads NAGVMQNPRHLVRRRGQEARLRCSPMKGHSHVYWYRQLPEEGLKFMVYLQKENIIDESGMPKERFSAEFPKEGPSILRIQQVVRGDSAAYFCASLQDTEAFFGQGTRLTVV.

CDR3 amino acids: CASSAASGEKLFF. The CDR3 DNA follows: TGTGCCAGCAGTGCCGCATCTGGGGAGAAACTGTTTTTT. V and J are TRBV11-2 and TRBJ1-4; no firm D call. Trimming shortened V by 6 bases and J by 11 bases, and 16 bases separated the two germline ends. This CDR3 is built from 13 residues. Per the germline V gene, CDR1 is SGHAT and CDR2 is FQNNGV.